This passage covers 9 T cell receptor beta chains from one sample sequenced in a study of CD8 T cells in Susac syndrome. Reverse transcription of roughly 0.45 to 1 ug RNA was carried out with random hexamers. TCRdb itself ran the immunoSEQ multiplex PCR reads through MiXCR, one entry per CDR3 protein. The sample holds about 250,000 distinct CDR3 sequences, roughly 93% seen once. The sequencing sample was made of CD4+ T cells from PBMCs. These receptors were taken from a human donor with multiple sclerosis.

The J gene is TRBJ2-2, the V gene TRBV5-1, with 10 nucleotides matching TRBD2. The germline gives CDR1 SGHRS, CDR2 YFSETQ. J was trimmed by 6 bases and V by 4 bases; bases with no gene match: 9. The CDR3 runs 16 residues. Here the CDR3 DNA reads TGCGCCAGCAGCGCGGCCAGCGGGAGGGCGGCCGGGGAGCTGTTTTTT. This sequence encodes CASSAASGRAAGELFF.

This chain links TRBV9 with TRBJ1-1; tentatively, D is TRBD1 (6 bases). Germline V CDR1 and CDR2: SGDLS, YYNGEE. V was cut by 4 bases and J by 7 bases, with 26 bases left in between. The CDR3 covers 17 residues. CDR3 DNA: TGTGCCAGCAGCCCCCAAGGGTTACCGGCTGTGGACAGTGAAGCTTTCTTT. Residues: CASSPQGLPAVDSEAFF.

The chain uses TRBV27 and TRBJ1-1; D gene ambiguous. The CDR3 totals 13 residues. Trimming removed 4 bases at V and 1 base at J, with 7 bases between. CDR1 is MNHEY, CDR2 SMNVEV, per germline (reference sequence). CDR3 sequence (DNA): TGTGCCAGCAGTTGGACGGGGAACACTGAAGCTTTCTTT. As protein: CASSWTGNTEAFF.

The table lists this clonotype with a count of one. The chain has TRBV10-3 and TRBJ1-5; D gene unclear. V lost 0 bases and J 0 bases, leaving 9 bases between the germline ends. In germline, CDR1 is ENHRY, CDR2 SYGVKD. This CDR3 comprises 16 residues. The CDR3 here is CAISESWQASNQPQHF. In DNA form, the CDR3 reads TGTGCCATCAGTGAGTCGTGGCAGGCTAGCAATCAGCCCCAGCATTTT.

This clonotype was recorded once. The rearrangement uses TRBV30 and TRBJ1-6, with unresolved D. The CDR3 has 13 amino acids. The germline V gene encodes CDR1 GTSNPN and CDR2 SVGIG (reference sequence). This CDR3 is CAFEGRGNSPLHF. CDR3 nucleotides: TGTGCGTTCGAGGGCCGAGGGAATTCACCCCTCCACTTT.

The chain carries TRBV6-2 or TRBV6-3 and TRBJ2-1; 10 bases are a match to TRBD2. With 5 bases clipped from V and 4 bases from J, the junction kept 5 bases outside the gene matches. The CDR3 sequence is 15 residues long. Germline-derived CDR1 and CDR2 are MNHEY and SVGEGT. The CDR3 sequence is CASSPSGGLYNEQFF. The CDR3 coding sequence is TGTGCCAGCAGTCCTAGCGGGGGCCTTTACAATGAGCAGTTCTTC.

The chain is built from TRBV28 and TRBJ1-2; tentative D call: TRBD1 (5 bases). This CDR3 is 13 amino acids long. The V end was cut by 1 base, the J end by 4 bases, with 7 bases between. Germline lookup yields CDR1 MDHEN and CDR2 SYDVKM. This CDR3 reads CASSLSGRYGYTF. In nucleotides, the CDR3 is TGTGCCAGCAGTTTATCAGGGCGCTATGGCTACACCTTC.

This chain uses TRBV30 with TRBJ1-2; 9 positions match TRBD1. This CDR3 has 14 residues. After removal of 2 bases from V and 4 bases from J, the junction contained 5 bases not matched to a gene. Looked up from germline, CDR1 is GTSNPN and CDR2 is SVGIG (reference sequence). The CDR3 DNA is TGTGCCTGGAGTCGGGACAGGGTGGCCTATGGCTACACCTTC. Translation: CAWSRDRVAYGYTF. Based on the CDR3 plus reference TRBV30 and TRBJ1-2, the full variable domain is SQTIHQWPATLVQPVGSPLSLECTVEGTSNPNLYWYRQAAGRGLQLLFYSVGIGQISSEVPQNLSASRPQDRQFILSSKKLLLSDSGFYLCAWSRDRVAYGYTFGSGTRLTVV.

The rearrangement joins TRBV18 to TRBJ2-7; TRBD2 agrees at 7 bases. V shed 6 bases, J shed 2 bases, and the junction held 7 bases outside the gene matches. Germline CDR1 is KGHSH and CDR2 is LQKENI. The CDR3 totals 14 residues. CDR3 bases: TGTGCCAGCTCCCCCGGACTAGACGCCTACGAGCAGTACTTC. Encoded protein: CASSPGLDAYEQYF.